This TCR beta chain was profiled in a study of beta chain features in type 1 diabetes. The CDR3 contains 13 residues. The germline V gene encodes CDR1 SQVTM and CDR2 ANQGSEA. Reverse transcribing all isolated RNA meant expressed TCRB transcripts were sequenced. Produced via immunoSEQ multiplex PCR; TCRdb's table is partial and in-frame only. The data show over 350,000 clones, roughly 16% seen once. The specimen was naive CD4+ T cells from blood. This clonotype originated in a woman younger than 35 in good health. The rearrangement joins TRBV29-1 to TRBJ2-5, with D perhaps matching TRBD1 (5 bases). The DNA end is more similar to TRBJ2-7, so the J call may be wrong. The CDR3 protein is CSVEGPKKYEQYF. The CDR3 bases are TGCAGCGTTGAGGGGCCGAAGAAATACGAGCAGTACTTC.